The clone carrying this T cell receptor (beta chain) was counted a single time. Its antigen remains unknown. Germline-derived CDR1 and CDR2 are DFQATT and SNEGSKA (reference sequence). This CDR3 region has 15 residues. This entry comes from a study of blood T cells in healthy people across ages. Study-wide results and caveats: Per million T cells, TCR beta diversity dropped about linearly as age rose. Any changes in expanded clonotypes were possibly confounded, as donor CMV status remained unknown.

It was with a sample-barcoded 5' primer and a J-beta primer mix that a second PCR of about 6 to 12 cycles was run. MiXCR was run by TCRdb on the 5' RACE reads, yielding one entry per CDR3 protein. Of fewer than 700,000 distinct CDR3 sequences listed, 40% to 45% were seen once; the top ten hold around 30%. V gene TRBV20-1 combines with J gene TRBJ2-4, with no clear D. The J call may be mistaken, given a closer DNA end match to TRBJ2-7. The TCR originated in a man aged 80 or over in good health. The material sequenced was blood. The CDR3 nucleotides read TGCAGTGCTAGTTCTGAGCTGGCCCCCTCCTACGAGCAGTACTTC. Its translation: CSASSELAPSYEQYF.